This T cell receptor (beta chain) was captured in a study of cytomegalovirus exposure and HLA in healthy donors. Study-wide results and limits: Testing in vitro showed a few CMV-associated chains specific for CMV antigens.

The donors were in the approximately 130-subject validation cohort, distinct from the approximately 700-subject first cohort. TCRdb's table, derived via immunoSEQ multiplex PCR, lists solely in-frame clones and lacks some. The sample carries hundreds of thousands of clones, over 80% recorded once. Concerning this clone: Its antigen is still unknown.

V lost 8 bases, J lost 7 bases, and 17 bases lay in between. Per germline, CDR1 ENHRY and CDR2 SYGVKD. The CDR3 consists of 14 residues. The TCR sequence derives from a woman aged 18-29 years in good health and CMV-seronegative. Material: PBMCs. The chain carries TRBV10-3 and TRBJ2-2; the D call may be TRBD1 or TRBD2 (5 bases each). The DNA of the CDR3 is TGTGCCATCCGGGAAAAGGGGTCGGGCGGGGAGCTGTTTTTT. Translating it yields CAIREKGSGGELFF.